The 17 T cell receptor beta chains presented below share a single source sample, sequenced in a study of blood T cell repertoires in COVID-19. The assay was immunoSEQ multiplex PCR, and TCRdb's table has in-frame clones only and misses some. This repertoire shows over 130,000 clones, 85% found once; its top ten account for around 3.2%. Sample: peripheral blood. The receptors derive from a man aged 50 to 60 with acute or convalescent COVID-19.

The chain uses TRBV10-3 and TRBJ2-1; 11 nucleotides line up with TRBD2. This CDR3 contains 14 residues. V shed 11 bases and J 5 bases; nucleotides not matched to a gene: 8. Germline assignment: CDR1 ENHRY and CDR2 SYGVKD. CDR3 sequence (DNA): TGTGCCGTTAGCGGGAGGGCCCGAAACAATGAGCAGTTCTTC. Translating gives CAVSGRARNNEQFF.

The rearrangement joins TRBV7-8 to TRBJ1-1; D ambiguous. Germline V gene sequence: CDR1 SGHVS, CDR2 FQNEAQ. V lost 6 bases and J lost 0, with 11 bases in between. The CDR3 consists of 14 residues. The chain's CDR3 is CASSLTRVNTEAFF. The DNA of the CDR3 is TGTGCCAGCAGTCTCACGAGGGTGAACACTGAAGCTTTCTTT.

The chain links TRBV6-5 to TRBJ1-1, with D perhaps TRBD1 (6 bases). V dropped 5 bases and J dropped 2 bases, with 12 bases sitting between them. Germline-derived CDR1 and CDR2 are MNHEY and SVGAGI. The CDR3 has 14 residues. The CDR3 DNA sequence: TGTGCCAGCAGTCCAGGACAGTTAAACACTGAAGCTTTCTTT. Translating it yields CASSPGQLNTEAFF.

The chain has TRBV24-1 and TRBJ2-1; D is undetermined. The CDR3 runs 11 residues. Deletions cut 9 bases from V and 4 bases from J, with 6 bases between. The germline CDR1 and CDR2 sequences are KGHDR and SFDVKD. The CDR3: CATQHYNEQFF. CDR3 in DNA: TGTGCCACCCAACATTACAATGAGCAGTTCTTC.

CDR3 sequence (DNA): TGTGCCAGCCGAGGGACAGGGGATACCTACGAGCAGTACTTC. It specifies CASRGTGDTYEQYF. V and J are TRBV28 and TRBJ2-7; 10 positions agree with TRBD1. Germline V gives CDR1 MDHEN, CDR2 SYDVKM. Trimming cost V 8 bases and J 2 bases; bases outside gene matches: 6. The CDR3 spans 14 residues.

The chain is built from TRBV5-6 and TRBJ1-1; TRBD1 agrees at 8 bases. CDR1 is SGHDT and CDR2 is YYEEEE in the germline V gene. This CDR3 has 15 amino acids. With 0 bases clipped from V and 1 base from J, the junction kept 2 bases outside the gene matches. CDR3 sequence (DNA): TGTGCCAGCAGCTTGGCGGACAGGGCGAACACTGAAGCTTTCTTT. As protein: CASSLADRANTEAFF.

The chain links TRBV10-3 to TRBJ1-3; tentative D call: TRBD1 (5 bases). The ends were cut back, 7 bases at V and 0 bases at J, with 7 bases in the middle. CDR3 length: 13 residues. Per germline, CDR1 ENHRY and CDR2 SYGVKD. This chain's CDR3 is CAIKDNSGNTIYF. The CDR3 DNA is TGTGCCATCAAGGACAACTCTGGAAACACCATATATTTT.

The table lists this clone with a count of one. The rearrangement links TRBV6-5 to TRBJ1-1, with 7 nucleotides matching TRBD1. J gave up 4 bases and V 9 bases, and 5 bases lay outside the gene matches. The CDR3 has 12 residues. Germline CDR1 is MNHEY and CDR2 is SVGAGI. This CDR3 reads CASNRGSTEAFF. The DNA for the CDR3 is TGTGCCAGTAACAGGGGATCCACTGAAGCTTTCTTT.

The chain links TRBV5-5 to TRBJ2-7; 7 bases map to TRBD1. The CDR3 is made up of 12 amino acids. Trimming took 5 bases from V and 6 from J; bases not matched to a gene: 5. Germline lookup yields CDR1 SGHKS and CDR2 YYEKEE (reference sequence). Here the CDR3 DNA reads TGTGCCAGCAGTTACGGGACAGCCGAGCAGTACTTC. As protein: CASSYGTAEQYF.

Only one count was recorded for this clone. The CDR3 spells CATSGGTSTDTQYF. Written as DNA, the CDR3 is TGTGCCACCAGTGGTGGGACTAGCACAGATACGCAGTATTTT. The V gene is TRBV24-1, the J gene TRBJ2-3; TRBD2 is a possible D gene (6 bases). V gave up 5 bases and J gave up 0 bases, with 8 bases separating them. This CDR3 contains 14 residues. Germline values: CDR1 KGHDR, CDR2 SFDVKD.

The rearrangement joins TRBV7-2 to TRBJ1-6; 7 bases map to TRBD1. This CDR3 region has 15 residues. Germline CDR1 is SGHTA and CDR2 is FQGNSA. V dropped 5 bases and J dropped 7; count of bases not matched to a gene: 8. CDR3 bases: TGTGCCAGCAGCACCACAGGGGTTGGGAATTCACCCCTCCACTTT. Residues: CASSTTGVGNSPLHF.

The chain uses TRBV7-3 and TRBJ2-5; 10 bases are a match to TRBD1. CDR1 is SGHTA, CDR2 FQGTGA, per germline. The J segment lost 6 bases and the V segment lost 5 bases, leaving 9 bases of the junction unmatched. This CDR3 spans 15 amino acids. CDR3 residues: CASSRGPGQGQTQYF. In nucleotides, the CDR3 is TGTGCCAGCAGCCGTGGGCCGGGACAGGGGCAGACCCAGTACTTC.

The chain uses TRBV3-1 (or the pseudogene TRBV3-2) and TRBJ1-5, with no clear D. The germline V gene encodes CDR1 LGHDT and CDR2 YNNKEL (reference sequence). The V end lost 0 bases, the J end lost 5 bases, and 11 bases lay between the germline ends. This CDR3 is 15 amino acids long. The CDR3 DNA sequence: TGTGCCAGCAGCCAAGATTTTGTCCGTGATCAGCCCCAGCATTTT. The encoded protein is CASSQDFVRDQPQHF.

The chain is built from TRBV18 and TRBJ2-7, with D perhaps TRBD2 (7 bases). The V and J ends lost 5 bases and 4 bases respectively, with 18 bases between them. Looked up from germline, CDR1 is KGHSH and CDR2 is LQKENI. The CDR3 covers 15 residues. Here the CDR3 DNA reads TGTGCCAGCTCAACCATTGGGGGGGCCAGTTACGAGCAGTACTTC. It encodes CASSTIGGASYEQYF.

The chain links TRBV2 to TRBJ2-7; perhaps TRBD2 as D (5 bases). V lost 3 bases to trimming and J lost 2 bases, with 11 bases between them. The CDR3 has 14 amino acids. Germline V lookup: CDR1 SNHLY, CDR2 FYNNEI. CDR3 sequence reads: CASSEEDETYEQYF. The CDR3 nucleotides are TGTGCCAGCAGTGAGGAGGACGAAACCTACGAGCAGTACTTC.

The CDR3 nucleotides are TGTGCCAGTAGTGTCGGGATTGGGGTGGGGACTGAAGCTTTCTTT. This encodes CASSVGIGVGTEAFF. The chain has TRBV19 and TRBJ1-1; D remains unclear. There are 15 residues in the CDR3. From germline, CDR1 is LNHDA and CDR2 SQIVND (reference sequence). The V end lost 5 bases, the J end lost 5 bases, and 18 bases lay between the germline ends.

V is TRBV2 and J is TRBJ2-2, with TRBD1 identical over 7 bases. V lost 10 bases, J lost 0 bases, and 2 bases stayed unmatched. This CDR3 contains 13 residues. Germline CDR1 reads SNHLY; CDR2 reads FYNNEI. CDR3 region: CAKGTANTGELFF. The CDR3, as DNA: TGTGCCAAGGGGACAGCGAACACCGGGGAGCTGTTTTTT.